The 4 T cell receptor beta chains below all came from one sample that was sequenced in a study of T-cell reconstitution after alpha-beta-depleted transplantation in children. The library targeted TCRbeta and was prepared with unique molecular identifiers. TCRdb recomputed calls from the PCR reads with MiXCR, one row per CDR3 protein. Counted here are around 700,000 distinct CDR3 sequences, less than 15% occurring once; the ten biggest clones make up 0.75% to 0.85%. The starting material was PBMCs, obtained before TCRalphabeta/CD19-depleted stem cell transplant. Receptors were obtained from a girl aged 2-9 years with congenital amegakaryocytic thrombocytopenia, due to receive a stem cell transplant.

This clonotype has ten or more counts. The chain carries TRBV20-1 and TRBJ2-3; D gene ambiguous. From germline, CDR1 is DFQATT and CDR2 SNEGSKA (reference sequence). The CDR3 covers 14 residues. V was cut by 5 bases and J by 1 base, with 13 bases left in between. Here the CDR3 reads CSAVTPGRTDTQYF. The CDR3 coding sequence is TGCAGTGCTGTAACTCCAGGTCGCACAGATACGCAGTATTTT.

A note on this clonotype: A clone one base away is much larger, so this may be a read error. The CDR3 DNA reads TGCAGTGCTAGAGGGGCCGGGAGGGCGGAGAGTGAGCAGCTCTTC. This gives the protein CSARGAGRAESEQLF. The chain combines TRBV20-1 with TRBJ2-1; 8 nucleotides agree with TRBD2. Germline assignment: CDR1 DFQATT and CDR2 SNEGSKA (reference sequence). The CDR3 runs to 15 residues.

This clonotype was counted a few times. The gene calls are TRBV19 and TRBJ1-2, with D unresolved. The germline V gene has CDR1 LNHDA and CDR2 SQIVND (reference sequence). With 7 bases removed from V and 7 bases from J, the gap between germline ends came to 16 bases. The CDR3 is made up of 13 amino acids. Here the CDR3 reads CASIGSWRGGYTF. CDR3 bases: TGTGCCAGTATTGGGTCGTGGCGAGGTGGCTACACCTTC.

In the case of this clonotype: This may be a read error: a much more frequent sequence differs by one nucleotide. This chain connects TRBV28 to TRBJ1-2; perhaps TRBD1 as D (6 bases). The CDR3 contains 12 residues. Germline V gene data show CDR1 as MDHEN and CDR2 as SYDVKM. Between the trimmed V and J ends, which lost 9 bases and 6 bases, there was a span of 14 bases. DNA of the CDR3: TGTGCCAGTCAGGGGTGGATTGATGGCTACACCTTC. Protein sequence: CASQGWIDGYTF.